Shown below are 15 T cell receptor beta chains from a single sample sequenced in a study of beta chain features in type 1 diabetes. TCRB transcripts that were expressed got sequenced, as all of the isolated RNA had been reverse transcribed. Profiled with immunoSEQ multiplex PCR; TCRdb holds only in-frame clones, not every one. The sample records roughly 310,000 clones, around 10% being singletons. Sequenced material: naive CD4+ T cells from blood. These receptors were obtained from a young woman in good health.

As DNA, the CDR3 is TGTGCCAGCAGCGTAGATCTTAGCGGGGAAAACTACGAGCAGTACTTC. Protein sequence: CASSVDLSGENYEQYF. J is TRBJ2-7 and V is TRBV9; 8 bases agree with TRBD2. The V gene's germline CDR1 is SGDLS and CDR2 YYNGEE. The CDR3 has 16 residues. V trimming: 0 bases; J trimming: 3 bases; junction bases outside the gene matches: 8.

The V and J genes are TRBV28 and TRBJ2-3; 13 nucleotides agree with TRBD2. The junction had 6 bases not matched to a gene; V was cut back by 5 bases and J by 7 bases. The germline V gene has CDR1 MDHEN and CDR2 SYDVKM. The CDR3 loop spans 15 amino acids. As DNA, the CDR3 is TGTGCCAGCAGTAAGACTAGCGGGAGGACCCATACGCAGTATTTT. This encodes CASSKTSGRTHTQYF. The full variable domain, its missing parts supplied by reference TRBV28 and TRBJ2-3, is DVKVTQSSRYLVKRTGEKVFLECVQDMDHENMFWYRQDPGLGLRLIYFSYDVKMKEKGDIPEGYSVSREKKERFSLILESASTNQTSMYLCASSKTSGRTHTQYFGPGTRLTVL.

This clone has only a few counts. The gene calls are TRBV30 and TRBJ1-2; 8 positions match TRBD1. Germline assignment: CDR1 GTSNPN and CDR2 SVGIG (reference sequence). There are 14 residues in the CDR3. V shed 1 base, J shed 2 bases, and the junction held 3 bases outside the gene matches. The DNA for the CDR3 is TGTGCCTGGAGTGGTACAGGGGGAAACTATGGCTACACCTTC. Protein: CAWSGTGGNYGYTF.

The chain is built from TRBV14 and TRBJ2-1; the match to TRBD2 covers 11 bases. Trimming at V came to 3 bases and at J to 6 bases, leaving 4 bases not matched to a gene. This CDR3 contains 15 residues. CDR1 is SGHDN and CDR2 is FVKESK in the germline V gene. The chain's CDR3 is CASSHTSGSINEQFF. The CDR3 DNA follows: TGTGCCAGCAGCCACACTAGCGGGAGTATCAATGAGCAGTTCTTC.

This clone was picked up a small number of times. This CDR3 reads CASSLEDRDSNIQYF. The CDR3, as DNA: TGTGCCAGCAGCTTAGAGGACAGGGACTCAAACATTCAGTACTTC. This chain uses TRBV7-9 with TRBJ2-4; 8 nucleotides agree with TRBD1. The J segment lost 6 bases and the V segment lost 1 base, leaving 5 bases of the junction unmatched. Germline V gives CDR1 SEHNR, CDR2 FQNEAQ (reference sequence). The CDR3 is 15 residues long.

The chain links TRBV9 to TRBJ2-1; TRBD2 matches at 13 bases. The CDR3 spans 17 residues. With V trimmed by 4 bases and J by 8 bases, 12 bases remained unmatched. Germline CDR1 is SGDLS and CDR2 is YYNGEE. CDR3 sequence: CASSPSSGTSGTDEQFF. The CDR3 DNA sequence: TGTGCCAGCAGCCCATCATCCGGGACTAGCGGGACGGATGAGCAGTTCTTC. The entire variable domain, with the rest obtained from reference TRBV9 and TRBJ2-1, is as follows: DSGVTQTPKHLITATGQRVTLRCSPRSGDLSVYWYQQSLDQGLQFLIQYYNGEERAKGNILERFSAQQFPDLHSELNLSSLELGDSALYFCASSPSSGTSGTDEQFFGPGTRLTVL.

This clone was picked up a small number of times. The chain uses TRBV9 and TRBJ2-5, with 12 bases that match TRBD2. The CDR3 has 15 residues. Germline CDR1 and CDR2: SGDLS and YYNGEE. The V segment lost 4 bases and the J segment 4 bases; nucleotides outside the gene matches: 5. The CDR3 coding sequence is TGTGCCAGCAGCCTAGGACTAGCGGGGCGAGAGACCCAGTACTTC. Translation: CASSLGLAGRETQYF.

The chain joins TRBV5-1 to TRBJ2-2, with 7 bases lining up with TRBD1. Germline V CDR1 and CDR2: SGHRS, YFSETQ. The length of the CDR3 is 16 residues. J gave up 2 bases and V 5 bases, and 9 bases lay outside the gene matches. The DNA of the CDR3 is TGCGCCAGCAGGAGGGACAGTGGGACCAACACCGGGGAGCTGTTTTTT. Translation gives CASRRDSGTNTGELFF.

This clone was found a few times. The J gene is TRBJ1-2, the V gene TRBV9; 9 nucleotides line up with TRBD1. Germline V lookup: CDR1 SGDLS, CDR2 YYNGEE. This CDR3 is 13 amino acids long. Losses at the gene ends were 4 bases for V and 3 bases for J; bases not matched to a gene: 1. The CDR3 region has the DNA TGTGCCAGCAGCAGGGACAGGGACTATGGCTACACCTTC. Amino acids: CASSRDRDYGYTF.

The genes are TRBV7-2 and TRBJ2-7, with TRBD2 identical over 7 bases. CDR1 and CDR2 (germline): SGHTA, FQGNSA. The CDR3 loop spans 14 amino acids. V gave up 6 bases and J gave up 0 bases; unmatched junction bases: 5. The CDR3 nucleotides are TGTGCCAGCAGAATGGGACTATACTCCTACGAGCAGTACTTC. This translates into CASRMGLYSYEQYF.

The V call is TRBV7-9, the J call TRBJ2-5, with 9 nucleotides matching TRBD2. The germline V gene encodes CDR1 SEHNR and CDR2 FQNEAQ (reference sequence). The CDR3 covers 15 residues. V dropped 6 bases and J dropped 5; count of bases not matched to a gene: 10. The CDR3 nucleotides are TGTGCCAGCAGAAAGACTAGCGGCGACTTGGAGACCCAGTACTTC. This encodes CASRKTSGDLETQYF.

A few counts support this clone. This rearrangement joins TRBV6-6 to TRBJ2-6; D uncertain. CDR1 and CDR2 (germline): MNHNY, SVGAGI (reference sequence). The CDR3 is made up of 15 amino acids. The V and J ends lost 8 bases and 4 bases respectively, with 15 bases between them. CDR3 region: CASLNARSGANVLTF. The CDR3 region has the DNA TGTGCCAGCCTAAATGCCCGGTCAGGGGCCAACGTCCTGACTTTC.

The sample holds a few counts of this clone. This CDR3 is CASSQEERSEAFF. The CDR3 DNA reads as TGTGCCAGCAGCCAAGAGGAGAGGTCCGAAGCTTTCTTT. The chain has TRBV5-4 and TRBJ1-1; D ambiguous. This CDR3 region has 13 residues. Germline loops: CDR1 SGHNT, CDR2 YYREEE (reference sequence). The V end was cut by 4 bases, the J end by 8 bases, with 15 bases between.

This chain joins TRBV29-1 and TRBJ2-7, with 13 bases fitting TRBD2. The V gene's germline CDR1 is SQVTM and CDR2 ANQGSEA. This CDR3 is 14 amino acids long. Losses at the gene ends were 6 bases for V and 3 bases for J; bases not matched to a gene: 5. For the CDR3, the DNA is TGCAGCGTGGCGGGACTAGCGGGAATCTACGAGCAGTACTTC. This codes for CSVAGLAGIYEQYF.

This clone was picked up a small number of times. The chain uses TRBV28 and TRBJ2-6; D is perhaps TRBD1 (5 bases). V was cut by 7 bases and J by 4 bases, with 17 bases left in between. Germline assignment: CDR1 MDHEN and CDR2 SYDVKM. The CDR3 spans 16 residues. The CDR3 DNA reads TGTGCCAGCACCCAGCATCAGGGTACCGGGGCCAACGTCCTGACTTTC. Translating gives CASTQHQGTGANVLTF.